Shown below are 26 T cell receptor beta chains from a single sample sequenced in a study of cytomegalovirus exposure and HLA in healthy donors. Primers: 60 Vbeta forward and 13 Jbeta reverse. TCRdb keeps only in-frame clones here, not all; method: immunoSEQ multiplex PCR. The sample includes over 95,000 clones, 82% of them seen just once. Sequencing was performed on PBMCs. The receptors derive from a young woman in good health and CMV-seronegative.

CDR3 bases: TGCGCCAGCAGCCAAGTCGCGATGAACACCGGGGAGCTGTTTTTT. Amino acids: CASSQVAMNTGELFF. The chain combines TRBV4-1 with TRBJ2-2; unclear D gene. CDR3 size: 15 residues. Germline lookup yields CDR1 MGHRA and CDR2 YSYEKL. Trimming took 1 base from V and 1 from J, leaving 7 bases between them.

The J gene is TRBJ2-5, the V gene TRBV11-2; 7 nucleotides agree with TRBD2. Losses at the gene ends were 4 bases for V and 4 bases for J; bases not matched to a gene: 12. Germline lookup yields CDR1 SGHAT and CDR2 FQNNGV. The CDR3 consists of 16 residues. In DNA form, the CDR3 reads TGTGCCAGCAGCTGGACACCGGGACTACCGGGAGAGACCCAGTACTTC. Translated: CASSWTPGLPGETQYF.

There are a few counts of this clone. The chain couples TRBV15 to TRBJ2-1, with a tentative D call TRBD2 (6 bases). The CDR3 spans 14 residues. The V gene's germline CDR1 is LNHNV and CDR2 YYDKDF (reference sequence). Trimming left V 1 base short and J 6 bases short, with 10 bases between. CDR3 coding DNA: TGTGCCACCAGCAGAGTAGGGAGGTTCAATGAGCAGTTCTTC. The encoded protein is CATSRVGRFNEQFF.

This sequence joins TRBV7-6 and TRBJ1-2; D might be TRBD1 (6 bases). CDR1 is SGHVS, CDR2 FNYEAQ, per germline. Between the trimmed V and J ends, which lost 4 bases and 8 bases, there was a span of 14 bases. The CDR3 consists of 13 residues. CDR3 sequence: CASSSQGVGGYTF. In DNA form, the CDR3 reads TGTGCCAGCAGCTCACAGGGTGTTGGGGGCTACACCTTC.

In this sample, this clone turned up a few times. The CDR3 loop is CASSLSRTDTQYF. CDR3 nucleotides: TGTGCCAGCAGCCTCTCGAGAACAGATACGCAGTATTTT. The chain uses TRBV5-4 and TRBJ2-3; D call uncertain. Deletions cut 4 bases from V and 3 bases from J, with 9 bases between. From germline, CDR1 is SGHNT and CDR2 YYREEE (reference sequence). CDR3 length equals 13 residues.

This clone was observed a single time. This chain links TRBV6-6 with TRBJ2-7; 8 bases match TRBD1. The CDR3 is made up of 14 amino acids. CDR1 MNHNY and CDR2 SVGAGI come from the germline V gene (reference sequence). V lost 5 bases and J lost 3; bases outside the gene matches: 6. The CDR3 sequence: CASSPRTGLYEQYF. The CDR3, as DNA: TGTGCCAGCAGTCCGCGGACAGGGCTCTACGAGCAGTACTTC.

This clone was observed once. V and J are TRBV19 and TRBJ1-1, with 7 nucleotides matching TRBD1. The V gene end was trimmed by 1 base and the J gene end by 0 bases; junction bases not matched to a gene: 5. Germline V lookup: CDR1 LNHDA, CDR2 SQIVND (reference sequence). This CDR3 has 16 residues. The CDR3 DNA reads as TGTGCCAGTAGTATAGTCGGGGGACAGATGAACACTGAAGCTTTCTTT. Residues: CASSIVGGQMNTEAFF.

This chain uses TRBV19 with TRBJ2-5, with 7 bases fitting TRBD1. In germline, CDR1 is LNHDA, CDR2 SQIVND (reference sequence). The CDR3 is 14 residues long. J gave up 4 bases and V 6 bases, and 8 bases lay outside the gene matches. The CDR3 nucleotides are TGTGCCAGTAGGAAACAGGGGTTGGGAGAGACCCAGTACTTC. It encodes CASRKQGLGETQYF.

This CDR3 reads CASSLDLLAGGEELFF. The CDR3 DNA sequence: TGCGCCAGCAGCTTAGACCTACTAGCGGGAGGCGAGGAGCTGTTTTTT. The chain carries TRBV5-1 and TRBJ2-2, with TRBD2 identical over 12 bases. CDR1 is SGHRS and CDR2 is YFSETQ in the germline V gene. This CDR3 contains 16 residues. The ends lost 2 bases at V and 10 bases at J; junction bases unmatched: 9.

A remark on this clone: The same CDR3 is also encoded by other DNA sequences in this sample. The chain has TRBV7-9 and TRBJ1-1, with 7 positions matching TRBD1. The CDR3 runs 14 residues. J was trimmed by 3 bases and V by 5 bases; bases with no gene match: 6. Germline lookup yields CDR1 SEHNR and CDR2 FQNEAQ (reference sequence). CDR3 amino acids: CASSPQGWDTEAFF. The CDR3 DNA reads TGTGCCAGCAGCCCACAGGGGTGGGACACTGAAGCTTTCTTT.

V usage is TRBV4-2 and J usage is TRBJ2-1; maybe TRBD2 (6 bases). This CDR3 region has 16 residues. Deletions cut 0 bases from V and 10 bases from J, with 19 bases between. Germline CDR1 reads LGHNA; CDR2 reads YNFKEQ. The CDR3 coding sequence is TGTGCCAGCAGCCAAGATCTCCGGGGGTCGAATCGGGAGCAGTTCTTC. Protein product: CASSQDLRGSNREQFF.

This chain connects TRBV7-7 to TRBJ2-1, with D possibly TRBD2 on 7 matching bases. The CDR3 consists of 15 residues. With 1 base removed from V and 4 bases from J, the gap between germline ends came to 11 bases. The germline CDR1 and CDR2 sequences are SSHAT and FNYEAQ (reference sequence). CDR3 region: CASSLGGGEYNEQFF. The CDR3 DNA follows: TGTGCCAGCAGCTTAGGAGGGGGGGAATACAATGAGCAGTTCTTC.

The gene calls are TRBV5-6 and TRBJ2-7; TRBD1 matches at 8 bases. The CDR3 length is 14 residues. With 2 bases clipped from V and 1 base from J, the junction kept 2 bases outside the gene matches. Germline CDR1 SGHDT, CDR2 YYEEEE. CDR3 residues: CASSFYRGSYEQYV. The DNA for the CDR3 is TGTGCCAGCAGCTTTTACAGGGGGTCCTACGAGCAGTACGTC.

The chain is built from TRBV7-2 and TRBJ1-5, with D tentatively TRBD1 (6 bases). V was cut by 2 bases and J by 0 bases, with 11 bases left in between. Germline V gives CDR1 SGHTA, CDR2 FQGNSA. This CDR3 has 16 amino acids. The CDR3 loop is CASSLWGGSSNQPQHF. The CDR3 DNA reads TGTGCCAGCAGCTTATGGGGGGGCTCTAGCAATCAGCCCCAGCATTTT.

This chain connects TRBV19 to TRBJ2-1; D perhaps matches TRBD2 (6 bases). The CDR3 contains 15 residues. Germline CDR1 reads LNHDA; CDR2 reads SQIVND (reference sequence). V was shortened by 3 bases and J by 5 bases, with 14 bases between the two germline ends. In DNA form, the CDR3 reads TGTGCCAGTAGTATCTTAGCGGCCACTAACAATGAGCAGTTCTTC. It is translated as CASSILAATNNEQFF.

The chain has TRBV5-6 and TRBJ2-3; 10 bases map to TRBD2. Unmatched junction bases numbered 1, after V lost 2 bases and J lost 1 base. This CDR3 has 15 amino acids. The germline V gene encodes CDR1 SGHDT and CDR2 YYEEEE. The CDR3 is CASSFGTSGTDTQYF. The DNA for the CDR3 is TGTGCCAGCAGCTTTGGGACTAGCGGCACAGATACGCAGTATTTT.

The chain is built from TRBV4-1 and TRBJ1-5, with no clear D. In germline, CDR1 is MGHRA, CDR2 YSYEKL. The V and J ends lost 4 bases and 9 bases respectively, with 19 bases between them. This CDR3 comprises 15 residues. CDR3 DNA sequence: TGCGCCAGCAGCCTACTAGACGGGGATGGATCGCCCCAGCATTTT. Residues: CASSLLDGDGSPQHF.

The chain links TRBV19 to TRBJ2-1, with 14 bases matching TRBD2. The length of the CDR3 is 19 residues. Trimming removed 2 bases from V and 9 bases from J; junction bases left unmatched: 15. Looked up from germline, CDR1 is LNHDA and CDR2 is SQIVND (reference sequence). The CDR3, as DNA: TGTGCCAGTAGTATACTACGAAACCGACTAGCGGGAGGGCCTGGTGAGCAGTTCTTC. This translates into CASSILRNRLAGGPGEQFF.

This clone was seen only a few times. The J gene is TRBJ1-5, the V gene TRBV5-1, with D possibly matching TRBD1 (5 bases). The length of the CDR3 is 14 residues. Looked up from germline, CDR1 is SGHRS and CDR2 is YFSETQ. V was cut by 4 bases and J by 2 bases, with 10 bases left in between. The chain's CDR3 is CASSPGGGNQPQHF. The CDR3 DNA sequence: TGCGCCAGCAGCCCTGGGGGGGGCAATCAGCCCCAGCATTTT.

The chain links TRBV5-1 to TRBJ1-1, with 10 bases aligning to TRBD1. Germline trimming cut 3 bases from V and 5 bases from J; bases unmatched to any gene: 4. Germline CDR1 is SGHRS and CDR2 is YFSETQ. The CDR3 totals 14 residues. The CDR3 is CASSSDRGRTEAFF. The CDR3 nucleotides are TGCGCCAGCAGCTCCGACAGGGGGCGAACTGAAGCTTTCTTT.

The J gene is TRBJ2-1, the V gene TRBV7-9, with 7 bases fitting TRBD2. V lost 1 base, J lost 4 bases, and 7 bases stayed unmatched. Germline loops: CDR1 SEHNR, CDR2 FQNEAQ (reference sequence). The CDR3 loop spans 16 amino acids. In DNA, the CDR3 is TGTGCCAGCAGCTTAGTAGCGGGTGGGTCTTACAATGAGCAGTTCTTC. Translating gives CASSLVAGGSYNEQFF.

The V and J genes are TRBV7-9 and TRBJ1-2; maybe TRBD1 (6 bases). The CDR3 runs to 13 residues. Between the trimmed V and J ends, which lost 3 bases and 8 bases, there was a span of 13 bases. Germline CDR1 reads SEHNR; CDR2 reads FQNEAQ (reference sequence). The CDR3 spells CASSLQGMRGYTF. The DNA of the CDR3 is TGTGCCAGCAGCTTGCAGGGGATGAGAGGCTACACCTTC.

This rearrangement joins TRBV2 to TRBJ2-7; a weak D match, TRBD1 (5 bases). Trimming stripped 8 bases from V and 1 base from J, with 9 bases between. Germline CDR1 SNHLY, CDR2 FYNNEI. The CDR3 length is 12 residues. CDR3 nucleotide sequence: TGTGCCAGCTCCGACAGATCCTACGAGCAGTACTTC. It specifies CASSDRSYEQYF. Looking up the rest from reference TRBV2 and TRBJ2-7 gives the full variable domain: EPEVTQTPSHQVTQMGQEVILRCVPISNHLYFYWYRQILGQKVEFLVSFYNNEISEKSEIFDDQFSVERPDGSNFTLKIRSTKLEDSAMYFCASSDRSYEQYFGPGTRLTVT.

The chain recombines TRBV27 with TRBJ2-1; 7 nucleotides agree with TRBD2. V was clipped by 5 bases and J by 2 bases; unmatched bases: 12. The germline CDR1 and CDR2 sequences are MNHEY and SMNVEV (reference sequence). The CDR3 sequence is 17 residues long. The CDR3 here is CASSPPNPGGAYNEQFF. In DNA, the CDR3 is TGTGCCAGCAGTCCTCCCAATCCGGGAGGTGCCTACAATGAGCAGTTCTTC.

CDR3 sequence reads: CASSLAAANTQYF. As DNA, the CDR3 is TGTGCCAGCAGCTTAGCGGCGGCAAATACGCAGTATTTT. The chain recombines TRBV7-2 with TRBJ2-3; no clear D. Trimming stripped 0 bases from V and 7 bases from J, with 8 bases between. This CDR3 contains 13 residues. Germline V CDR1 and CDR2: SGHTA, FQGNSA. The full variable domain, in which reference TRBV7-2 and TRBJ2-3 provide the parts outside the CDR3, is GAGVSQSPSNKVTEKGKDVELRCDPISGHTALYWYRQSLGQGLEFLIYFQGNSAPDKSGLPSDRFSAERTGGSVSTLTIQRTQQEDSAVYLCASSLAAANTQYFGPGTRLTVL.

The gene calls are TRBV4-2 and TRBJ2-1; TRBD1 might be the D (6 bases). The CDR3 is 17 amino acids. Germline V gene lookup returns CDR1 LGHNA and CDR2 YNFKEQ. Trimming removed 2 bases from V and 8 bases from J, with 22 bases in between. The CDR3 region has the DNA TGTGCCAGCAGCCAAAGGGCAGGGGCCCCCGGAGGCGATGAGCAGTTCTTC. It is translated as CASSQRAGAPGGDEQFF.